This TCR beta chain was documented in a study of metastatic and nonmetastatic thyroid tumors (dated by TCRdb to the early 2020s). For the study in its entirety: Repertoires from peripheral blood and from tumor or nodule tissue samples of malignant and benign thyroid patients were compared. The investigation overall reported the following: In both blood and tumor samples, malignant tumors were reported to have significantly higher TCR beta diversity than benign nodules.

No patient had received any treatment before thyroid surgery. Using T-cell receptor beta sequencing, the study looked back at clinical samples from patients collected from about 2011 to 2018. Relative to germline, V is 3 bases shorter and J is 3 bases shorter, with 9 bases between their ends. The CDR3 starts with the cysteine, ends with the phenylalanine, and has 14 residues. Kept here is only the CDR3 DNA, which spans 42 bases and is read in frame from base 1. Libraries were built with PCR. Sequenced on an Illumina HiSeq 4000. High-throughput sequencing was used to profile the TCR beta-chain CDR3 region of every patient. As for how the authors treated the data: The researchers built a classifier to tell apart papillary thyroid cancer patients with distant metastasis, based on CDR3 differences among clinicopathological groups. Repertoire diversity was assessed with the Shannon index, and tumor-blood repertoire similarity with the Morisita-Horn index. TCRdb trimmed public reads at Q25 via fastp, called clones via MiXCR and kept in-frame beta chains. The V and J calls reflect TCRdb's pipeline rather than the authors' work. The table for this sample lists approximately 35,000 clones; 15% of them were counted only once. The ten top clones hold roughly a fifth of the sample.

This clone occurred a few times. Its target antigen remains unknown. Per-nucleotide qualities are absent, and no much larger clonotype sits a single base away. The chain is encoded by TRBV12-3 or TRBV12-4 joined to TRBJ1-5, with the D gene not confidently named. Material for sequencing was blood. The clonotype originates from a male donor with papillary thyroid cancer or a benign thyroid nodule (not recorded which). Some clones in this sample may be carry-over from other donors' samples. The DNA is TGTGCCAGCAGTTTTGGTCGTTCCAATCAGCCCCAGCATTTT. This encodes CASSFGRSNQPQHF.